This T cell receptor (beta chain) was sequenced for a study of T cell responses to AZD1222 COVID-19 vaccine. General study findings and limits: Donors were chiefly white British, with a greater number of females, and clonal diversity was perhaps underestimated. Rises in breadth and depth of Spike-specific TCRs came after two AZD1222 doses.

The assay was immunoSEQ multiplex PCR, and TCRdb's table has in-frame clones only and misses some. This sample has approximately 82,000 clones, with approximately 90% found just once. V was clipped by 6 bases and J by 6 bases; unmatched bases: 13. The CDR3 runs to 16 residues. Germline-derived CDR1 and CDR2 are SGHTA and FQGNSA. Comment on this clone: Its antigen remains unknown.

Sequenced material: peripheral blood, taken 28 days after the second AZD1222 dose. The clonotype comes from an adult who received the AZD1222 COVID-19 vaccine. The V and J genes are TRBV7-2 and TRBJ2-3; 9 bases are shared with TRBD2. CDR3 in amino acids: CASSRPPRTSDDTQYF. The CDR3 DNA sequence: TGTGCCAGCAGTCGACCCCCCCGGACTAGCGACGATACGCAGTATTTT.